This section outlines one T cell receptor beta chain sequence together with its context. The antigen remains unidentified. The CDR3 runs 11 residues. The germline gives CDR1 MGHRA, CDR2 YSYEKL. Trimming removed 5 bases from V and 7 bases from J, with 9 bases in between. This record belongs to a study of shared clonotypes between healthy human individuals. On the study more broadly: Contributing individuals were two females and three males aged 18 to 49.

Study-wide results and limits: Specimens sampled were limited to blood, with tissue repertoires likely differing. Generation probability values for non-shared clonotypes were lower than those for clonotypes shared by all four donors.

TCRdb keeps only in-frame clones here, not all; method: immunoSEQ multiplex PCR. The table includes 1.5 million to 1.9 million clones, 95% to 99% detected once. Naive CD4+ cells were CD45RA-selected; the remaining cells were memory. The V and J genes are TRBV4-1 and TRBJ2-7; TRBD2 might be the D (6 bases). The source is a young man in good health. Sequencing used naive CD4+ T cells sorted from blood. Subset: CD45RA+ positively selected. CDR3 sequence: CASSSGGEQYF. The CDR3 DNA follows: TGCGCCAGCAGCTCCGGAGGGGAGCAGTACTTC.